A selection of T cell receptor beta chains follows, all from one sample in a study of blood T cell repertoires in COVID-19. Libraries were prepared by immunoSEQ multiplex PCR; TCRdb keeps only in-frame clonotypes and omits some of them. The sample includes some 240,000 clones, around 83% of them seen just once. Sequencing was done on a sample of PBMCs or T cells enriched from blood (not recorded which). All receptors come from a woman in her forties or fifties who had been exposed to COVID-19. The CDR3 runs from the conserved cysteine through the conserved F or W. Each record gives: J gene, V gene, D gene, clone size, CDR3 protein, CDR3 DNA. The D gene is left open where the match is weak. A row's size may be missing; if present it is once, few, many or a size class.

TRBJ1-1 | TRBV6-5 | TRBD1 | - | CASSPDRMSNTEAFF | TGTGCCAGCAGCCCGGACAGGATGAGTAACACTGAAGCTTTCTTT
TRBJ1-3 | TRBV11-2 | - | once | CASSLEEVTSLYF | TGTGCCAGCAGCTTAGAGGAGGTGACATCCCTATATTTT
TRBJ1-2 | TRBV25-1 | - | - | CASSEAAYGYTF | TGTGCCAGCAGTGAGGCGGCCTATGGCTACACCTTC
TRBJ1-1 | TRBV5-1 | TRBD1 | - | CASSSQGGSMNTEAFF | TGCGCCAGCAGCTCACAGGGGGGGTCTATGAACACTGAAGCTTTCTTT
TRBJ1-2 | TRBV5-6 | TRBD1 | - | CASSWTGLGYTF | TGTGCCAGCAGCTGGACAGGGCTTGGCTACACCTTC
TRBJ2-7 | TRBV6-5 | TRBD1 | once | CASSYYRGLDEQYF | TGTGCCAGCAGTTACTACAGGGGGCTCGACGAGCAGTACTTC
TRBJ2-5 | TRBV30 | - | - | CAWSGLVQETQYF | TGTGCCTGGAGTGGACTAGTCCAAGAGACCCAGTACTTC
TRBJ1-2 | TRBV29-1 | - | - | CSVDEGDGYTF | TGCAGCGTTGATGAAGGGGATGGCTACACCTTC
TRBJ2-1 | TRBV25-1 | TRBD1 | once | CASSADRDEQFF | TGTGCCAGCAGTGCGGACAGGGATGAGCAGTTCTTC
TRBJ2-3 | TRBV30 | TRBD1 | - | CAGKRTGSDTQYF | TGTGCCGGGAAGAGGACAGGTTCGGATACGCAGTATTTT
TRBJ1-2 | TRBV19 | - | once | CASKRLNYGYTF | TGTGCCAGTAAACGACTAAACTATGGCTACACCTTC
TRBJ1-4 | TRBV7-9 | - | - | CASSPAGLGKLFF | TGTGCCAGCAGCCCGGCAGGCCTTGGAAAACTGTTTTTT
TRBJ1-1 | TRBV4-3 | TRBD1 | - | CASSQGTGGLTEAFF | TGCGCCAGCAGCCAAGGGACAGGGGGGCTCACTGAAGCTTTCTTT
TRBJ2-1 | TRBV24-1 | - | - | CATSDLGDNEQFF | TGTGCCACCAGTGATTTAGGGGACAATGAGCAGTTCTTC
TRBJ2-2 | TRBV7-2 | - | - | CASSFRQVPNTGELFF | TGTGCCAGCAGCTTCCGACAGGTACCGAACACCGGGGAGCTGTTTTTT
TRBJ1-2 | TRBV14 | - | - | CASSQDPGRYGYTF | TGTGCCAGCAGCCAAGATCCAGGCCGCTATGGCTACACCTTC
TRBJ2-7 | TRBV3-1/TRBV3-2 | - | - | CASSQVVGGEQYF | TGTGCCAGCAGCCAAGTGGTAGGGGGCGAGCAGTACTTC
TRBJ1-6 | TRBV19 | - | few | CASSIRPDSPLHF | TGTGCCAGTAGTATTCGCCCGGATTCACCCCTCCACTTT
TRBJ1-1 | TRBV19 | - | - | CASKLGGDTEAFF | TGTGCCAGTAAATTAGGGGGGGACACTGAAGCTTTCTTT
TRBJ1-1 | TRBV5-4 | - | - | CASSSDTEAFF | TGTGCCAGCAGCTCGGACACTGAAGCTTTCTTT
TRBJ1-2 | TRBV27 | - | - | CASSLSRGNGYTF | TGTGCCAGCAGTTTATCGAGGGGGAATGGCTACACCTTC
TRBJ2-4 | TRBV5-4 | TRBD1 | - | CASSLAGTAAKNIQYF | TGTGCCAGCAGCTTGGCCGGGACAGCAGCCAAAAACATTCAGTACTTC
TRBJ2-4 | TRBV3-1/TRBV3-2 | - | - | CASSQAKLRVSKNIQYF | TGTGCCAGCAGCCAAGCCAAGCTCAGGGTTTCCAAAAACATTCAGTACTTC
TRBJ2-5 | TRBV4-3 | TRBD1 | once | CASSQESKGAGETQYF | TGCGCCAGCAGCCAAGAATCAAAGGGGGCCGGGGAGACCCAGTACTTC
TRBJ2-2 | TRBV6-2/TRBV6-3 | TRBD2 | - | CASSYPSGGFANTGELFF | TGTGCCAGCAGTTACCCCAGCGGGGGATTCGCGAACACCGGGGAGCTGTTTTTT
TRBJ2-7 | TRBV7-9 | - | many | CASSLGSGEQYF | TGTGCCAGCAGCTTAGGCTCGGGCGAGCAGTACTTC
TRBJ1-6 | TRBV6-2/TRBV6-3 | - | few | CASSSETENSPLHF | TGTGCCAGCAGTTCTGAAACAGAGAATTCACCCCTCCACTTT
TRBJ2-2 | TRBV3-1/TRBV3-2 | - | - | CASRPRSTGELFF | TGTGCCAGCAGGCCTAGGAGCACCGGGGAGCTGTTTTTT
TRBJ2-3 | TRBV4-1 | TRBD2 | - | CASRAGGQDTQYF | TGCGCCAGCAGGGCGGGGGGGCAGGATACGCAGTATTTT
TRBJ2-1 | TRBV21-1 | - | - | CASSKGASGPSYNEQFF | TGTGCCAGCAGCAAAGGGGCTAGCGGTCCCTCCTACAATGAGCAGTTCTTC
TRBJ1-4 | TRBV11-3 | TRBD1 | once | CASSPGTGDKKLFF | TGTGCCAGCAGCCCCGGGACAGGGGACAAAAAACTGTTTTTT
TRBJ2-1 | TRBV12-3/TRBV12-4 | - | few | CASSLASFNEQFF | TGTGCCAGCAGTTTAGCGTCGTTCAATGAGCAGTTCTTC
TRBJ2-1 | TRBV3-1/TRBV3-2 | - | once | CASSPVLQRNEQFF | TGTGCCAGCAGCCCCGTCCTCCAGCGCAATGAGCAGTTCTTC
TRBJ2-7 | TRBV2 | TRBD1 | - | CASSVQGTEQYF | TGTGCCAGCAGCGTACAGGGGACCGAGCAGTACTTC
TRBJ1-2 | TRBV28 | TRBD1 | - | CASIDRGPWYGYTF | TGTGCCAGCATTGACAGGGGCCCTTGGTATGGCTACACCTTC
TRBJ1-3 | TRBV28 | - | - | CASSSPGPLSGNTIYF | TGTGCCAGCAGTTCCCCCGGTCCTCTCTCTGGAAACACCATATATTTT